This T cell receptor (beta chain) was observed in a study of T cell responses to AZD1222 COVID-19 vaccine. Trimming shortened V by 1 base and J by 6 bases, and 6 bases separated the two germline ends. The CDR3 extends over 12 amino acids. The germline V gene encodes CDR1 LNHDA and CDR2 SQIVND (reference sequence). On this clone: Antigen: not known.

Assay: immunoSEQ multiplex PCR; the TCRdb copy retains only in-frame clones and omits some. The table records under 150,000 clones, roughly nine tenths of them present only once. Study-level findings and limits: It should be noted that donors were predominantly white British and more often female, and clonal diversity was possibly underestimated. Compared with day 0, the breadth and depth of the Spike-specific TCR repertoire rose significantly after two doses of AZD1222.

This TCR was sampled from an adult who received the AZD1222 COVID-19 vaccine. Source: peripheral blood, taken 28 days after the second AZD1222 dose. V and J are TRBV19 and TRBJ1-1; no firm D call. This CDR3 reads CASSIGTPEAFF. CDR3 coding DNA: TGTGCCAGTAGTATAGGGACCCCTGAAGCTTTCTTT. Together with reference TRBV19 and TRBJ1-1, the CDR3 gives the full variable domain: DGGITQSPKYLFRKEGQNVTLSCEQNLNHDAMYWYRQDPGQGLRLIYYSQIVNDFQKGDIAEGYSVSREKKESFPLTVTSAQKNPTAFYLCASSIGTPEAFFGQGTRLTVV.